This is a list of T cell receptor beta chains from one sample in a study of blood T cell repertoires in COVID-19. Sequencing used immunoSEQ multiplex PCR; TCRdb keeps in-frame clones, though not all of them. Of 190,000 or so clones listed, roughly 81% are singletons. Material for sequencing was peripheral blood. The receptors shown here come from a woman at least 80 years old with COVID-19, enrolled during active disease. CDR3s include the opening cysteine and the closing phenylalanine or tryptophan. The D gene is left open where the match is weak. Only part of the rows carry a size: once, few, many, or a class if the clone is expanded.

CDR3nt: TGCAGCGTGGAGGGGACAGCAGATGAGCAGTTCTTC
CDR3aa: CSVEGTADEQFF
j_gene: TRBJ2-1
v_gene: TRBV29-1
d_gene: .
abundance: .

CDR3nt: TGTGCCAGCGGTCAAATATCAGGGGGTGAGACCCAGTACTTC
CDR3aa: CASGQISGGETQYF
j_gene: TRBJ2-5
v_gene: TRBV2
d_gene: TRBD1
abundance: .

CDR3nt: TGCGCCAGCAGAGGGGACATAAACACCGGGGAGCTGTTTTTT
CDR3aa: CASRGDINTGELFF
j_gene: TRBJ2-2
v_gene: TRBV4-1
d_gene: .
abundance: .

CDR3nt: TGTGCCAGCAGCTTAGTCGGGGGGCTCGGCGAGCAGTACTTC
CDR3aa: CASSLVGGLGEQYF
j_gene: TRBJ2-7
v_gene: TRBV11-2
d_gene: .
abundance: .

CDR3nt: TGTGCCAGCAGCTTAATGCGGCACTCCTACGAGCAGTACTTC
CDR3aa: CASSLMRHSYEQYF
j_gene: TRBJ2-7
v_gene: TRBV11-1
d_gene: .
abundance: .

CDR3nt: TGTGCCAGCACTTATAGCGGGAGGAAAGGCGAGCAGTACTTC
CDR3aa: CASTYSGRKGEQYF
j_gene: TRBJ2-7
v_gene: TRBV18
d_gene: TRBD2
abundance: .

CDR3nt: TGTGCCAGCAGTGAATATACCGATCCGGGAGGCAGGAACACTGAAGCTTTCTTT
CDR3aa: CASSEYTDPGGRNTEAFF
j_gene: TRBJ1-1
v_gene: TRBV2
d_gene: .
abundance: .

CDR3nt: TGTGCCAGCAGTTTAAGTGTGGAGGGGCCCCATTTCTTC
CDR3aa: CASSLSVEGPHFF
j_gene: TRBJ2-1
v_gene: TRBV27
d_gene: .
abundance: once

CDR3nt: TGTGCCACCAGTGATCACTTTTCCACAGATACGCAGTATTTT
CDR3aa: CATSDHFSTDTQYF
j_gene: TRBJ2-3
v_gene: TRBV24-1
d_gene: .
abundance: .

CDR3nt: TGTGCCAGCAGCCAGAGTACAACCGGACGTGGGGGAGGGGGCTACACCTTC
CDR3aa: CASSQSTTGRGGGGYTF
j_gene: TRBJ1-2
v_gene: TRBV3-1/TRBV3-2
d_gene: .
abundance: .

CDR3nt: TGTGCCAGCAGTAGCGGGAGGGCCACAGATACGCAGTATTTT
CDR3aa: CASSSGRATDTQYF
j_gene: TRBJ2-3
v_gene: TRBV28
d_gene: TRBD2
abundance: .

CDR3nt: TGCGCCAGCAGCTTGAGACAGACGTACAATGAGCAGTTCTTC
CDR3aa: CASSLRQTYNEQFF
j_gene: TRBJ2-1
v_gene: TRBV5-1
d_gene: .
abundance: once

CDR3nt: TGCGCCAGCAGCTTGGTTCTCGGCGGGGGGCCTTACGAGCAGTACTTC
CDR3aa: CASSLVLGGGPYEQYF
j_gene: TRBJ2-7
v_gene: TRBV5-1
d_gene: TRBD2
abundance: once

CDR3nt: TGTGCCAGCAGCTTACTGACTAGCGGGGGGGCCACGGGGGCCACAGATACGCAGTATTTT
CDR3aa: CASSLLTSGGATGATDTQYF
j_gene: TRBJ2-3
v_gene: TRBV7-6
d_gene: TRBD2
abundance: .

CDR3nt: TGTGCCAGCAGCTTGGGAGATTCGGGGGAGCAGTACTTC
CDR3aa: CASSLGDSGEQYF
j_gene: TRBJ2-7
v_gene: TRBV5-6
d_gene: .
abundance: .

CDR3nt: TGTGCCAGCGGGCGACGGCAGAACACCGGGGAGCTGTTTTTT
CDR3aa: CASGRRQNTGELFF
j_gene: TRBJ2-2
v_gene: TRBV6-5
d_gene: .
abundance: once

CDR3nt: TGCGCCAGCAGCGCCTTACAGGGTGCCTACGAGCAGTACTTC
CDR3aa: CASSALQGAYEQYF
j_gene: TRBJ2-7
v_gene: TRBV5-1
d_gene: .
abundance: few

CDR3nt: TGTGCCAGCCCCAGGAGGACAGGGCCGGGGACTGAAGCTTTCTTT
CDR3aa: CASPRRTGPGTEAFF
j_gene: TRBJ1-1
v_gene: TRBV28
d_gene: TRBD1
abundance: .

CDR3nt: TGTGCCACCAGCACCCACCTTCGACAGTCCCACGGAGCTTTCTTT
CDR3aa: CATSTHLRQSHGAFF
j_gene: TRBJ1-1
v_gene: TRBV15
d_gene: .
abundance: .

CDR3nt: TGTGCCAGCAGTCCCTGGCGGGCATACAATGAGCAGTTCTTC
CDR3aa: CASSPWRAYNEQFF
j_gene: TRBJ2-1
v_gene: TRBV27
d_gene: .
abundance: .

CDR3nt: TGTGCCATCAGTCCACCGGGACAACACTCCTACGAGCAGTACTTC
CDR3aa: CAISPPGQHSYEQYF
j_gene: TRBJ2-7
v_gene: TRBV10-3
d_gene: .
abundance: .

CDR3nt: TGTGCCAGCTCACCACGACAAGTGAACACTGAAGCTTTCTTT
CDR3aa: CASSPRQVNTEAFF
j_gene: TRBJ1-1
v_gene: TRBV18
d_gene: .
abundance: .

CDR3nt: TGCGCCAGCAGCTTCGGGACTAGCGGGAGAAAGTGGGAGCAGTTCTTC
CDR3aa: CASSFGTSGRKWEQFF
j_gene: TRBJ2-1
v_gene: TRBV5-1
d_gene: TRBD2
abundance: .

CDR3nt: TGTGCCAGTAGTCGGGAGGACCGTGGGTCACCCCTCCACTTT
CDR3aa: CASSREDRGSPLHF
j_gene: TRBJ1-6
v_gene: TRBV19
d_gene: .
abundance: .

CDR3nt: TGTGCCAGCAGCCGTAATCAGGGGGCTAGAACTGGAAACACCATATATTTT
CDR3aa: CASSRNQGARTGNTIYF
j_gene: TRBJ1-3
v_gene: TRBV9
d_gene: TRBD1
abundance: .

CDR3nt: TGTGCCAGCAGTGAAGAACAGGGCGGTGAAAAACTGTTTTTT
CDR3aa: CASSEEQGGEKLFF
j_gene: TRBJ1-4
v_gene: TRBV2
d_gene: .
abundance: .

CDR3nt: TGTGCCAGTAGTATTGCCGGGGCAGGGGACGAGACCCAGTACTTC
CDR3aa: CASSIAGAGDETQYF
j_gene: TRBJ2-5
v_gene: TRBV19
d_gene: .
abundance: .

CDR3nt: TGTGCCAGCAGCTTGGTTGTGGGACAGGACTATGGCTACACCTTC
CDR3aa: CASSLVVGQDYGYTF
j_gene: TRBJ1-2
v_gene: TRBV5-6
d_gene: TRBD1
abundance: .

CDR3nt: TGTGCCAGCTCACCAGGGACTAGCGGGAGGCGGGAGCAGTACTTC
CDR3aa: CASSPGTSGRREQYF
j_gene: TRBJ2-7
v_gene: TRBV18
d_gene: TRBD2
abundance: once

CDR3nt: TGTGCCAGCAGTGAAAATTGGACAGGGTCTAATGAAAAACTGTTTTTT
CDR3aa: CASSENWTGSNEKLFF
j_gene: TRBJ1-4
v_gene: TRBV2
d_gene: TRBD1
abundance: few

CDR3nt: TGTGCCAGCTCAACCGTCCGGGACAGGGTAGGTGAGCAGTTCTTC
CDR3aa: CASSTVRDRVGEQFF
j_gene: TRBJ2-1
v_gene: TRBV18
d_gene: TRBD1
abundance: few

CDR3nt: TGCGCCAGCAGCCCCGGGACAGAAAATTCACCCCTCCACTTT
CDR3aa: CASSPGTENSPLHF
j_gene: TRBJ1-6
v_gene: TRBV5-1
d_gene: TRBD1
abundance: .

CDR3nt: TGTGCCAGCAGCCAAGGCCCAACATCAGATACGCAGTATTTT
CDR3aa: CASSQGPTSDTQYF
j_gene: TRBJ2-3
v_gene: TRBV3-1/TRBV3-2
d_gene: .
abundance: .

CDR3nt: TGTGCCAGCTCACCTAGGGGGGGCGTGAACACTGAAGCTTTCTTT
CDR3aa: CASSPRGGVNTEAFF
j_gene: TRBJ1-1
v_gene: TRBV18
d_gene: .
abundance: .

CDR3nt: TGCAGCGCTTTAGTTGCCGGGGGTCGGGACATTCAGTACTTC
CDR3aa: CSALVAGGRDIQYF
j_gene: TRBJ2-4
v_gene: TRBV29-1
d_gene: .
abundance: .

CDR3nt: TGTGCCAGCAGCCAAATGGGGGGTGCGGCAGATACGCAGTATTTT
CDR3aa: CASSQMGGAADTQYF
j_gene: TRBJ2-3
v_gene: TRBV11-2
d_gene: .
abundance: .

CDR3nt: TGCGCCAGCAGCCAAGAACAGGGCTGGCACAATGAGCAGTTCTTC
CDR3aa: CASSQEQGWHNEQFF
j_gene: TRBJ2-1
v_gene: TRBV4-3
d_gene: .
abundance: once

CDR3nt: TGTGCCAGCAGTTACCTAGCGGGAGGGGTAGAGACCCAGTACTTC
CDR3aa: CASSYLAGGVETQYF
j_gene: TRBJ2-5
v_gene: TRBV2
d_gene: TRBD2
abundance: .

CDR3nt: TGTGCCAGAAGCTTAGTTCCCGACAGGTGGAGCAATCAGCCCCAGCATTTT
CDR3aa: CARSLVPDRWSNQPQHF
j_gene: TRBJ1-5
v_gene: TRBV7-5
d_gene: .
abundance: once

CDR3nt: TGTGCCAGCAGCGAACGCAGGAGATCGACTAGCGGGAGGGCCCTCAATGAGCAGTTCTTC
CDR3aa: CASSERRRSTSGRALNEQFF
j_gene: TRBJ2-1
v_gene: TRBV3-1/TRBV3-2
d_gene: TRBD2
abundance: .

CDR3nt: TGTGCCATCAGTGAAAACCCGGGATATGGCAATCAGCCCCAGCATTTT
CDR3aa: CAISENPGYGNQPQHF
j_gene: TRBJ1-5
v_gene: TRBV10-3
d_gene: .
abundance: .

CDR3nt: TGTGCCAGCAGCTTTACCACAGGGGCGGCAGATACGCAGTATTTT
CDR3aa: CASSFTTGAADTQYF
j_gene: TRBJ2-3
v_gene: TRBV11-2
d_gene: TRBD1
abundance: few

CDR3nt: TGTGCCAGCAAAACCGAACAGGGTGGTACCTACGAGCAGTACTTC
CDR3aa: CASKTEQGGTYEQYF
j_gene: TRBJ2-7
v_gene: TRBV28
d_gene: .
abundance: many

CDR3nt: TGTGCCAGCAGTCTCGACAGGGACTATGGCTACACCTTC
CDR3aa: CASSLDRDYGYTF
j_gene: TRBJ1-2
v_gene: TRBV27
d_gene: TRBD1
abundance: few

CDR3nt: TGTGCAAGTCGCCCAACTAGCGGCCGCACAGATACGCAGTATTTT
CDR3aa: CASRPTSGRTDTQYF
j_gene: TRBJ2-3
v_gene: TRBV12-2
d_gene: .
abundance: .

CDR3nt: TGTGCCAGCAGGCCTGGACTAGCGGGGGGTTCGTACAATGAGCAGTTCTTC
CDR3aa: CASRPGLAGGSYNEQFF
j_gene: TRBJ2-1
v_gene: TRBV28
d_gene: TRBD2
abundance: .

CDR3nt: TGTGCCAGCAGCCCAGGGACTAGCGAACACACAGATACGCAGTATTTT
CDR3aa: CASSPGTSEHTDTQYF
j_gene: TRBJ2-3
v_gene: TRBV4-2
d_gene: TRBD2
abundance: .

CDR3nt: TGTGCCAGCAGCTCAAACGGACAGGGACAAGAGACCCAGTACTTC
CDR3aa: CASSSNGQGQETQYF
j_gene: TRBJ2-5
v_gene: TRBV7-9
d_gene: TRBD1
abundance: .

CDR3nt: TGTGCCAGCGGACGAACAGGGGGCACAGATACGCAGTATTTT
CDR3aa: CASGRTGGTDTQYF
j_gene: TRBJ2-3
v_gene: TRBV21-1
d_gene: .
abundance: many